The 20 T cell receptor beta chains below come from one sample, sequenced in a study of blood T cell repertoires in COVID-19. Repertoires were generated with immunoSEQ multiplex PCR, while TCRdb's copy carries only in-frame clones and drops some. The table records about 240,000 clones, around four fifths of them present only once. The sample was peripheral blood. These receptors were collected from a woman between 55 and 75 years old with active or convalescent COVID-19.

The chain carries TRBV3-1 (or the pseudogene TRBV3-2) and TRBJ1-5, with a possible D match to TRBD1 (5 bases). Trimming stripped 1 base from V and 5 bases from J, with 6 bases between. CDR3 length: 13 residues. The V gene's germline CDR1 is LGHDT and CDR2 YNNKEL (reference sequence). The CDR3 bases are TGTGCCAGCAGCCAAGGGGGGGATCAGCCCCAGCATTTT. It yields the protein CASSQGGDQPQHF.

The gene calls are TRBV3-1 (or the pseudogene TRBV3-2) and TRBJ2-2, with TRBD1 matching over 11 bases. CDR1 LGHDT and CDR2 YNNKEL come from the germline V gene (reference sequence). The CDR3 is made up of 17 amino acids. After removal of 5 bases from V and 4 bases from J, the junction contained 9 bases not matched to a gene. CDR3 sequence: CASSTRTGGMGTGELFF. For the CDR3, the DNA is TGTGCCAGCAGCACGCGGACAGGGGGCATGGGCACCGGGGAGCTGTTTTTT.

V is TRBV21-1 and J is TRBJ1-5; the D call in the table, TRBD1, was not verified against the DNA. TRBV21-1 is a recognized pseudogene. This CDR3 contains 17 residues. CDR3 sequence (DNA): TGTGCCAGCAGCAGGCGAGGGGGTGGGTATAGCAATCAGCCCCAGCATTTT. Translation: CASSRRGGGYSNQPQHF.

The CDR3 here is CASSYSYEQYF. CDR3 bases: TGTGCCAGCAGTTACTCCTACGAGCAGTACTTC. The V gene is TRBV2, the J gene TRBJ2-7; no clear D gene. The CDR3 extends over 11 amino acids. Trimming removed 5 bases from V and 0 bases from J, with 2 bases in between. Germline CDR1 and CDR2: SNHLY and FYNNEI.

The chain couples TRBV7-9 to TRBJ2-5; 7 nucleotides line up with TRBD2. With 8 bases clipped from V and 5 bases from J, the junction kept 11 bases outside the gene matches. Germline CDR1 reads SEHNR; CDR2 reads FQNEAQ (reference sequence). The CDR3 runs 14 residues. CDR3: CASAKMGGVETQYF. CDR3 nucleotides: TGTGCCAGCGCTAAGATGGGGGGGGTCGAGACCCAGTACTTC. Together with reference TRBV7-9 and TRBJ2-5, the CDR3 gives the full variable domain: DTGVSQNPRHKITKRGQNVTFRCDPISEHNRLYWYRQTLGQGPEFLTYFQNEAQLEKSRLLSDRFSAERPKGSFSTLEIQRTEQGDSAMYLCASAKMGGVETQYFGPGTRLLVL.

The J gene is TRBJ1-6, the V gene TRBV19, with no clear D. Germline V CDR1 and CDR2: LNHDA, SQIVND (reference sequence). Trimming took 3 bases from V and 0 from J, leaving 9 bases between them. The CDR3 sequence is 16 residues long. The CDR3 DNA reads as TGTGCCAGTAGTATTAGCGGCTACTCCTATAATTCACCCCTCCACTTT. It codes for CASSISGYSYNSPLHF. The full variable domain, rest sourced from reference TRBV19 and TRBJ1-6, is DGGITQSPKYLFRKEGQNVTLSCEQNLNHDAMYWYRQDPGQGLRLIYYSQIVNDFQKGDIAEGYSVSREKKESFPLTVTSAQKNPTAFYLCASSISGYSYNSPLHFGNGTRLTVT.

V gene TRBV6-5 combines with J gene TRBJ2-3; 7 nucleotides agree with TRBD1. The CDR3 runs to 15 residues. The V and J ends lost 6 bases and 4 bases, in that order; junction bases with no gene match: 10. The V gene's germline CDR1 is MNHEY and CDR2 SVGAGI. In nucleotides, the CDR3 is TGTGCCAGCAGGAGGGGGACAGACAGGGCAGATACGCAGTATTTT. Translating gives CASRRGTDRADTQYF.

The J gene is TRBJ1-2, the V gene TRBV5-1, with a weak D call TRBD1 (6 bases). The germline V gene encodes CDR1 SGHRS and CDR2 YFSETQ. Trimming took 1 base from V and 6 from J, leaving 10 bases between them. The CDR3 is 13 residues long. CDR3 protein: CASSLFSGDGYTF. The CDR3 DNA reads as TGCGCCAGCAGCTTGTTTTCAGGGGATGGCTACACCTTC.

This clone has only one observation. This chain joins TRBV28 and TRBJ2-1, with D possibly being TRBD2 (6 bases). The V and J ends lost 5 bases and 4 bases respectively, with 15 bases between them. The CDR3 spans 15 residues. Looked up from germline, CDR1 is MDHEN and CDR2 is SYDVKM. The CDR3 reads CASSPPGTEYNEQFF. The CDR3 bases are TGTGCCAGCAGTCCTCCCGGGACTGAGTACAATGAGCAGTTCTTC. Variable domain in full (rest from reference TRBV28 and TRBJ2-1): DVKVTQSSRYLVKRTGEKVFLECVQDMDHENMFWYRQDPGLGLRLIYFSYDVKMKEKGDIPEGYSVSREKKERFSLILESASTNQTSMYLCASSPPGTEYNEQFFGPGTRLTVL.

This chain connects TRBV4-2 to TRBJ1-5; tentative D call: TRBD1 (6 bases). Germline CDR1 LGHNA, CDR2 YNFKEQ. The CDR3 is 18 residues long. V gave up 2 bases and J gave up 7 bases, with 24 bases separating them. The CDR3 DNA reads TGTGCCAGCAGCCAAAAATTTGAAATTGGGCAGGGGTCCCAGCCCCAGCATTTT. Translating it yields CASSQKFEIGQGSQPQHF.

This clone showed up just a few times. The rearrangement joins TRBV27 to TRBJ2-3; a possible D gene is TRBD2 (6 bases). The germline gives CDR1 MNHEY, CDR2 SMNVEV (reference sequence). V dropped 3 bases and J dropped 8 bases, with 6 bases sitting between them. The CDR3 spans 11 residues. The CDR3 DNA reads TGTGCCAGCAGTTTGGGAGGTACGCAGTATTTT. It translates to CASSLGGTQYF.

This clone was counted only a few times. This sequence joins TRBV7-9 and TRBJ2-1; D ambiguous. Germline CDR1 is SEHNR and CDR2 is FQNEAQ (reference sequence). The ends were cut back, 9 bases at V and 6 bases at J, with 6 bases in the middle. The CDR3 consists of 10 residues. As DNA, the CDR3 is TGTGCCAGTCTTTTCAATGAGCAGTTCTTC. Protein: CASLFNEQFF.

V is TRBV3-1 (or the pseudogene TRBV3-2) and J is TRBJ2-1, with D maybe TRBD2 (6 bases). This CDR3 has 14 residues. V shed 1 base and J shed 3 bases, with 7 bases lying between them. Germline values: CDR1 LGHDT, CDR2 YNNKEL (reference sequence). DNA of the CDR3: TGTGCCAGCAGCCAAGGGACTAACTACAATGAGCAGTTCTTC. It yields the protein CASSQGTNYNEQFF.

The gene calls are TRBV6-5 and TRBJ1-1; D remains unclear. The germline V and J ends were trimmed by 8 bases and 0 bases, with 16 bases remaining between them. This CDR3 contains 15 residues. CDR1 and CDR2 from the germline V gene are MNHEY and SVGAGI. As DNA, the CDR3 is TGTGCCAGCTCCTCGACAAGCACCATGAACACTGAAGCTTTCTTT. This codes for CASSSTSTMNTEAFF.

This chain connects TRBV3-1 (or the pseudogene TRBV3-2) to TRBJ2-4; 8 positions agree with TRBD1. J lost 9 bases, V lost 4 bases, and 2 bases had no gene match. CDR1 and CDR2 (germline): LGHDT, YNNKEL (reference sequence). The CDR3 consists of 12 residues. CDR3 coding DNA: TGTGCCAGCAGCCTAACAGGGGGCATTCAGTACTTC. Protein: CASSLTGGIQYF.

V usage is TRBV6-1 and J usage is TRBJ1-2; 9 nucleotides match TRBD1. V was pared by 3 bases and J by 7 bases, with 3 bases of the junction left unmatched. The CDR3 has 13 residues. CDR1 is MNHNS, CDR2 SASEGT, per germline. The CDR3 region has the DNA TGTGCCAGCAGTGATATGGACAGGGGTGGCTACACCTTC. Protein sequence: CASSDMDRGGYTF.

This chain links TRBV6-6 with TRBJ2-7; 11 nucleotides agree with TRBD2. The CDR3 is 15 residues long. Germline loops: CDR1 MNHNY, CDR2 SVGAGI (reference sequence). Trimming took 2 bases from V and 4 from J; bases not matched to a gene: 4. CDR3 sequence reads: CASSYGTSGSYEQYF. The DNA for the CDR3 is TGTGCCAGCAGTTACGGCACTAGCGGGAGTTACGAGCAGTACTTC.

The rearrangement joins TRBV20-1 to TRBJ2-5; D gene ambiguous. Germline V gives CDR1 DFQATT, CDR2 SNEGSKA (reference sequence). Between the trimmed V and J ends, which lost 5 bases and 3 bases, there was a span of 4 bases. The length of the CDR3 is 10 residues. CDR3 protein: CSAEKETQYF. In DNA form, the CDR3 reads TGCAGTGCTGAGAAAGAGACCCAGTACTTC.

The V gene is TRBV3-1 (or the pseudogene TRBV3-2), the J gene TRBJ2-1; possibly TRBD2 for D (6 bases). This CDR3 contains 13 residues. V gave up 4 bases and J gave up 7 bases, with 11 bases separating them. Germline V gives CDR1 LGHDT, CDR2 YNNKEL (reference sequence). The CDR3 coding sequence is TGTGCCAGCAGCCGACTAGTTACAAATGAGCAGTTCTTC. Translating gives CASSRLVTNEQFF.

This clone was recorded a few times. The rearrangement links TRBV9 to TRBJ1-2, with no clear D. The CDR3 covers 13 residues. Germline V gene data show CDR1 as SGDLS and CDR2 as YYNGEE. Between the trimmed V and J ends, which lost 0 bases and 7 bases, there was a span of 10 bases. This CDR3 is CASSVGARGGYTF. The CDR3 DNA reads TGTGCCAGCAGCGTAGGGGCGCGTGGTGGCTACACCTTC.